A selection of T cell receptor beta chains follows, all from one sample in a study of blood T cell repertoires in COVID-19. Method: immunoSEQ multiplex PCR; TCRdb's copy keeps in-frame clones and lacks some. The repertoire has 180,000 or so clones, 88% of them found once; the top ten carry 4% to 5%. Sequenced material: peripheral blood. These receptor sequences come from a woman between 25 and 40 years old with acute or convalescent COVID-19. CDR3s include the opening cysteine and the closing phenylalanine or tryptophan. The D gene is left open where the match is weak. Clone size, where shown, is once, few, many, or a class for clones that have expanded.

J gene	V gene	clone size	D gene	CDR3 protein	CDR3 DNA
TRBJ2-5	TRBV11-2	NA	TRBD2	CASSPGTSGLQGQETQYF	TGTGCCAGCAGCCCAGGGACTAGCGGCCTTCAGGGGCAAGAGACCCAGTACTTC
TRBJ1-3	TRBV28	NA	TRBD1	CASSSPGTGLGNTIYF	TGTGCCAGCAGTTCGCCCGGGACAGGGTTGGGAAACACCATATATTTT
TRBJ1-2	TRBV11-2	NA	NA	CASSPYYAGLYGYTF	TGTGCCAGCAGCCCCTATTATGCAGGCCTCTATGGCTACACCTTC
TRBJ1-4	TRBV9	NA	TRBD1	CASSDGTGGEKLFF	TGTGCCAGCAGCGACGGGACAGGGGGTGAAAAACTGTTTTTT
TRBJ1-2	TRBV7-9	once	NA	CASSLVFNGYTF	TGTGCCAGCAGCTTAGTTTTCAATGGCTACACCTTC
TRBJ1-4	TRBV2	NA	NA	CASSFRDLSEKLFF	TGTGCCAGCAGTTTTCGGGACTTAAGTGAAAAACTGTTTTTT
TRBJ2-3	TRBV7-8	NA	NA	CASSPRTSLLPYF	TGTGCCAGCAGCCCGCGTACTAGCCTCCTCCCGTATTTT
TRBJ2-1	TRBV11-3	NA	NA	CASSFSGEVYEQFF	TGTGCCAGCAGCTTTAGCGGAGAGGTGTATGAGCAGTTCTTC
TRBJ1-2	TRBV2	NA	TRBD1	CASSQQGNYGYTF	TGTGCCAGCAGTCAACAGGGGAACTATGGCTACACCTTC
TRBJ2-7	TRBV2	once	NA	CASRVVVYEQYF	TGTGCCTCCAGGGTAGTTGTCTACGAGCAGTACTTC
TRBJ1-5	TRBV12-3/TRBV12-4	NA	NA	CASRQGYQPQHF	TGTGCCAGCAGGCAGGGGTATCAGCCCCAGCATTTT
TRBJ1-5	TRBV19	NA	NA	CASIGLLGGPQHF	TGTGCCAGCATCGGGCTCCTCGGGGGACCCCAGCATTTT
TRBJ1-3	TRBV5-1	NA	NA	CASSLAGSSGNTIYF	TGCGCCAGCAGCTTGGCTGGCAGCTCTGGAAACACCATATATTTT
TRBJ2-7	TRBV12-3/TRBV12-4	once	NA	CASRGHSEQYF	TGTGCCAGCAGGGGACATTCGGAGCAGTACTTC
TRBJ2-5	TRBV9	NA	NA	CASNRGGETQYF	TGTGCCAGCAACAGGGGAGGAGAGACCCAGTACTTC
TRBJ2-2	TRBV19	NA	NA	CASSHGGELFF	TGTGCCAGTAGTCACGGCGGGGAGCTGTTTTTT
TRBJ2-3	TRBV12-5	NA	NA	CASGLSGADTQYF	TGTGCTAGTGGTTTATCAGGGGCAGATACGCAGTATTTT
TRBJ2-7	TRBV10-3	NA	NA	CAISESTGEWDEQYF	TGTGCCATCAGTGAGTCGACGGGAGAGTGGGACGAGCAGTACTTC
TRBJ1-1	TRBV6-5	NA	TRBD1	CASSYSTGVGTEAFF	TGTGCCAGCAGTTACTCGACAGGGGTTGGCACTGAAGCTTTCTTT
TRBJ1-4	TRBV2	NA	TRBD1	CASSSAGTEEKLFF	TGTGCCAGCAGTTCGGCGGGGACAGAGGAAAAACTGTTTTTT
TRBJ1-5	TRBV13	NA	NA	CASSLFGNQPQHF	TGTGCCAGCAGCTTATTCGGCAATCAGCCCCAGCATTTT
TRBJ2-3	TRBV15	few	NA	CATSTRSGTDTQYF	TGTGCCACCAGCACCCGAAGCGGCACAGATACGCAGTATTTT
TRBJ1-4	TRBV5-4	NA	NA	CASSRTKGGKLFF	TGTGCCAGCAGCCGGACGAAGGGAGGAAAACTGTTTTTT
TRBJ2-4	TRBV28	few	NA	CATGELGNIQYF	TGTGCTACAGGCGAATTGGGAAACATTCAGTACTTC
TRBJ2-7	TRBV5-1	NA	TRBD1	CASSDDRGITSEQYF	TGCGCCAGCAGCGACGACAGGGGTATTACCAGCGAGCAGTACTTC